These 29 T cell receptor beta chains were all obtained from the same sample, sequenced in a study of blood T cell repertoires in COVID-19. Using immunoSEQ multiplex PCR, the repertoire was profiled, and TCRdb retains in-frame clones only, with some absent. The sample yields 50,000 to 75,000 clones, 80% seen once. What was sequenced was peripheral blood. These receptor sequences come from a man in his sixties with acute or convalescent COVID-19.

This clone was observed a single time. The chain joins TRBV7-9 to TRBJ2-1; 11 nucleotides align to TRBD2. From germline, CDR1 is SEHNR and CDR2 FQNEAQ (reference sequence). There are 15 residues in the CDR3. The V and J ends lost 5 bases and 7 bases, in that order; junction bases with no gene match: 7. In nucleotides, the CDR3 is TGTGCCAGCAGCAATAGCGGGGGGGCCGAAAATGAGCAGTTCTTC. This gives the protein CASSNSGGAENEQFF. Full variable domain (rest looked up from reference TRBV7-9 and TRBJ2-1): DTGVSQNPRHKITKRGQNVTFRCDPISEHNRLYWYRQTLGQGPEFLTYFQNEAQLEKSRLLSDRFSAERPKGSFSTLEIQRTEQGDSAMYLCASSNSGGAENEQFFGPGTRLTVL.

The chain joins TRBV27 to TRBJ1-5; D is perhaps TRBD1 (6 bases). Germline CDR1 is MNHEY and CDR2 is SMNVEV (reference sequence). The CDR3 contains 15 residues. V was pared by 5 bases and J by 0 bases, with 11 bases between. CDR3 DNA sequence: TGTGCCAGCAGTATCACAGGGTTTAGCAATCAGCCCCAGCATTTT. Amino acid sequence: CASSITGFSNQPQHF.

The J gene is TRBJ2-3, the V gene TRBV7-3; the match to TRBD2 covers 14 bases. J gave up 3 bases and V 4 bases, and 3 bases lay outside the gene matches. CDR1 is SGHTA and CDR2 is FQGTGA in the germline V gene. The CDR3 is 16 amino acids. In DNA, the CDR3 is TGTGCCAGCAGCTGGACTAGCGGGGGGCGAACAGATACGCAGTATTTT. Its protein product is CASSWTSGGRTDTQYF.

The rearrangement links TRBV5-1 to TRBJ2-1; 9 nucleotides line up with TRBD2. Germline values: CDR1 SGHRS, CDR2 YFSETQ. The CDR3 length is 15 residues. Losses at the gene ends were 0 bases for V and 4 bases for J; bases not matched to a gene: 2. The CDR3 nucleotides are TGCGCCAGCAGCTTGGATAGCGGGGGATACAATGAGCAGTTCTTC. Its translation is CASSLDSGGYNEQFF.

The CDR3 protein is CASSQETVANYGYTF. The CDR3 DNA follows: TGCGCCAGCAGCCAAGAAACGGTAGCTAACTATGGCTACACCTTC. The chain combines TRBV4-1 with TRBJ1-2; D is unresolved. Between the trimmed V and J ends, which lost 0 bases and 0 bases, there was a span of 8 bases. CDR3 length: 15 residues. The germline V gene encodes CDR1 MGHRA and CDR2 YSYEKL.

This rearrangement joins TRBV6-5 to TRBJ2-7; a weak D match, TRBD2 (6 bases). V lost 5 bases and J lost 7, with 15 bases in between. This CDR3 spans 13 amino acids. CDR1 MNHEY and CDR2 SVGAGI come from the germline V gene. The CDR3 region is CASSRSLGGEQYF. Here the CDR3 DNA reads TGTGCCAGCAGTCGGAGTCTGGGGGGTGAGCAGTACTTC.

There are a few counts of this clone. The chain carries TRBV27 and TRBJ2-3; 10 positions match TRBD2. The CDR3 has 14 amino acids. CDR1 and CDR2 from the germline V gene are MNHEY and SMNVEV (reference sequence). With V trimmed by 2 bases and J by 6 bases, 2 bases remained unmatched. CDR3 loop: CASSLGSGGDTQYF. The DNA of the CDR3 is TGTGCCAGCAGTTTAGGTAGCGGGGGGGATACGCAGTATTTT.

This clone has just a few counts. This chain joins TRBV29-1 and TRBJ2-1, with a weak D call TRBD1 (5 bases). This CDR3 comprises 14 residues. Trimming removed 7 bases from V and 0 bases from J, with 13 bases in between. Germline CDR1 SQVTM, CDR2 ANQGSEA. CDR3 amino acids: CSADSFVSYNEQFF. In nucleotides, the CDR3 is TGCAGCGCTGACAGTTTCGTCTCCTACAATGAGCAGTTCTTC.

This rearrangement joins TRBV5-6 to TRBJ2-2; tentative D call: TRBD1 (6 bases). Trimming pared 4 bases from V and 1 base from J, leaving 14 bases between. The CDR3 has 16 residues. CDR1 and CDR2 from the germline V gene are SGHDT and YYEEEE. CDR3 sequence (DNA): TGTGCCAGCAGCCCCCCAGGGGCAGGGAACACCGGGGAGCTGTTTTTT. Protein: CASSPPGAGNTGELFF.

V is TRBV29-1 and J is TRBJ2-7; maybe TRBD2 (5 bases). This CDR3 contains 14 residues. V was trimmed by 4 bases and J by 5 bases, leaving 18 bases between them. CDR1 is SQVTM and CDR2 is ANQGSEA in the germline V gene. In DNA, the CDR3 is TGCAGCGTTGGGTCTGTAAGCGGCTCGCACGAGCAGTACTTC. Translation: CSVGSVSGSHEQYF.

The chain joins TRBV7-8 to TRBJ2-1; 8 nucleotides match TRBD2. CDR1 is SGHVS and CDR2 is FQNEAQ in the germline V gene. The CDR3 is 17 amino acids. Germline trimming cut 1 base from V and 0 bases from J; bases unmatched to any gene: 5. Here the CDR3 DNA reads TGTGCCAGCAGCTTAGAAGTCAGCGGGAGCTCCTACAATGAGCAGTTCTTC. Its protein product is CASSLEVSGSSYNEQFF.

In this sample, this clone turned up once. The chain is built from TRBV2 and TRBJ2-7, with a tentative D call TRBD1 (6 bases). Germline V gene data show CDR1 as SNHLY and CDR2 as FYNNEI. The CDR3 covers 14 residues. Trimming shortened V by 3 bases and J by 0 bases, and 9 bases separated the two germline ends. For the CDR3, the DNA is TGTGCCAGCAGTGAGACAGGTCTCTCCTACGAGCAGTACTTC. Translating gives CASSETGLSYEQYF.

This clone has a single count. This chain uses TRBV15 with TRBJ2-3, with 7 bases aligning to TRBD2. Germline CDR1 reads LNHNV; CDR2 reads YYDKDF (reference sequence). After removal of 5 bases from V and 3 bases from J, the junction contained 5 bases not matched to a gene. The CDR3 runs to 14 residues. This CDR3 reads CATSGGGRTDTQYF. DNA for the CDR3: TGTGCCACCAGCGGGGGGGGTAGAACAGATACGCAGTATTTT.

The chain carries TRBV2 and TRBJ2-3; tentative D call: TRBD2 (6 bases). The CDR3 is 14 amino acids. Trimming removed 7 bases at V and 0 bases at J, with 11 bases between. The germline V gene encodes CDR1 SNHLY and CDR2 FYNNEI. CDR3 amino acids: CASKVGTSTDTQYF. The DNA of the CDR3 is TGTGCCAGCAAGGTGGGGACTAGCACAGATACGCAGTATTTT. Full variable domain (outside the CDR3, taken from reference TRBV2 and TRBJ2-3): EPEVTQTPSHQVTQMGQEVILRCVPISNHLYFYWYRQILGQKVEFLVSFYNNEISEKSEIFDDQFSVERPDGSNFTLKIRSTKLEDSAMYFCASKVGTSTDTQYFGPGTRLTVL.

DNA of the CDR3: TGTGCCAGCAGCTCCGTCGGGGTGGGAACCGGGGAGCTGTTTTTT. Amino acids: CASSSVGVGTGELFF. This chain connects TRBV7-8 to TRBJ2-2, with a possible D match to TRBD2 (5 bases). The CDR3 loop spans 15 amino acids. Germline CDR1 is SGHVS and CDR2 is FQNEAQ. Trimming shortened V by 4 bases and J by 5 bases, and 14 bases separated the two germline ends.

J is TRBJ2-5 and V is TRBV14, with a weak D call TRBD1 (6 bases). Trimming left V 5 bases short and J 5 bases short, with 18 bases between. This CDR3 is built from 15 residues. The germline gives CDR1 SGHDN, CDR2 FVKESK. The CDR3 here is CASSSNLGARETQYF. The CDR3 region has the DNA TGTGCCAGCAGCTCTAATCTGGGGGCGCGGGAGACCCAGTACTTC.

The genes are TRBV6-1 and TRBJ1-1, with a tentative D call TRBD1 (5 bases). The germline V and J ends were trimmed by 3 bases and 6 bases, with 14 bases remaining between them. Per germline, CDR1 MNHNS and CDR2 SASEGT. This CDR3 has 14 amino acids. CDR3 coding DNA: TGTGCCAGCAGTGAGGAAAGGGTAGGGGCTGAAGCTTTCTTT. Its protein is CASSEERVGAEAFF.

The chain couples TRBV14 to TRBJ2-3, with D perhaps matching TRBD2 (5 bases). Germline CDR1 is SGHDN and CDR2 is FVKESK. Deletions cut 4 bases from V and 2 bases from J, with 13 bases between. The CDR3 is 15 residues long. The CDR3 is CASSPGKHITDTQYF. CDR3 coding DNA: TGTGCCAGCAGCCCCGGGAAACACATCACAGATACGCAGTATTTT.

This clone was seen a single time. V is TRBV5-1 and J is TRBJ2-5, with D possibly TRBD1 on 6 matching bases. The ends were cut back, 4 bases at V and 5 bases at J, with 15 bases in the middle. The CDR3 extends over 14 amino acids. CDR1 SGHRS and CDR2 YFSETQ come from the germline V gene. The CDR3 reads CASSGTTMAETQYF. In DNA, the CDR3 is TGCGCCAGCAGCGGGACAACCATGGCCGAGACCCAGTACTTC.

This CDR3 is CASSLSGGAYNEQFF. As DNA, the CDR3 is TGTGCCAGCAGCCTTAGCGGGGGTGCCTACAATGAGCAGTTCTTC. This chain uses TRBV11-3 with TRBJ2-1; 9 nucleotides match TRBD2. The V gene end was trimmed by 5 bases and the J gene end by 2 bases; junction bases not matched to a gene: 4. The CDR3 covers 15 residues. In germline, CDR1 is SGHNT, CDR2 YENEEA.

This clone has only a few counts. This sequence joins TRBV19 and TRBJ2-7; TRBD1 matches at 9 bases. Germline V gene sequence: CDR1 LNHDA, CDR2 SQIVND (reference sequence). CDR3 size: 11 residues. After removal of 9 bases from V and 9 bases from J, the junction contained 6 bases not matched to a gene. The CDR3 DNA sequence: TGTGCCAGCGGGGACAGGGCCGTGCAGTACTTC. It translates to CASGDRAVQYF.

This chain links TRBV6-1 with TRBJ1-6; D perhaps matches TRBD1 (6 bases). This CDR3 has 19 amino acids. The V end lost 2 bases, the J end lost 0 bases, and 17 bases lay between the germline ends. Germline V gene sequence: CDR1 MNHNS, CDR2 SASEGT. The DNA for the CDR3 is TGTGCCAGCAGTGAAACTCCGGGACAAAAAACCTCCTATAATTCACCCCTCCACTTT. It codes for CASSETPGQKTSYNSPLHF.

This clone turned up a few times. V gene TRBV12-3 or TRBV12-4 combines with J gene TRBJ1-1; no clear D. The CDR3 contains 12 residues. Trimming pared 8 bases from V and 11 bases from J, leaving 18 bases between. For the CDR3, the DNA is TGTGCCAGCCAAGACCAAGCGAGGGCCGCTTTCTTT. Its protein product is CASQDQARAAFF.

This chain uses TRBV4-2 with TRBJ1-2; tentatively, D is TRBD1 (5 bases). The CDR3 runs to 13 residues. The germline V gene has CDR1 LGHNA and CDR2 YNFKEQ. V was cut by 3 bases and J by 7 bases, with 12 bases left in between. Here the CDR3 DNA reads TGTGCCAGCAGCCACGAGCGGGGGGGTGGCTACACCTTC. Amino acids: CASSHERGGGYTF.

On this clone: At one end the junction does not follow the germline gene, possibly because of a read error. The V gene is TRBV6-2 or TRBV6-3, the J gene TRBJ2-7; the match to TRBD1 covers 7 bases. Germline-derived CDR1 and CDR2 are MNHEY and SVGEGT. The CDR3 has 12 amino acids. The CDR3 nucleotides are TGTGCCAGCAGTTACCTTGGAGGACAGGAGAAATTC. Translation gives CASSYLGGQEKF.

V and J are TRBV6-5 and TRBJ2-7; D is ambiguous. Trimming removed 8 bases at V and 2 bases at J, with 4 bases between. Germline V gives CDR1 MNHEY, CDR2 SVGAGI. CDR3 length: 10 amino acids. CDR3 in amino acids: CASSTYEQYF. CDR3 nucleotide sequence: TGTGCCAGCTCCACCTACGAGCAGTACTTC.

The V and J genes are TRBV2 and TRBJ2-5; D may be TRBD1 (7 bases). V lost 6 bases, J lost 4 bases, and 15 bases lay in between. Germline V gives CDR1 SNHLY, CDR2 FYNNEI. The CDR3 has 14 amino acids. The CDR3 DNA reads as TGTGCCAGCAGGACAGGGACTGTGGTAGAGACCCAGTACTTC. Its protein product is CASRTGTVVETQYF.

This clone occurred a few times. The rearrangement links TRBV29-1 to TRBJ2-3, with TRBD2 matching over 12 bases. With V trimmed by 7 bases and J by 1 base, 0 bases remained unmatched. CDR1 and CDR2 from the germline V gene are SQVTM and ANQGSEA. The length of the CDR3 is 13 residues. In nucleotides, the CDR3 is TGCAGCGGACTAGCGGGGGGCACAGATACGCAGTATTTT. Its protein product is CSGLAGGTDTQYF.

The gene calls are TRBV27 and TRBJ1-5, with 9 bases fitting TRBD1. The CDR3 consists of 15 residues. In germline, CDR1 is MNHEY, CDR2 SMNVEV (reference sequence). V shed 6 bases, J shed 7 bases, and the junction held 10 bases outside the gene matches. CDR3 DNA: TGTGCCAGCAGATCCGGGACAGGGCCTGGACAGCCCCAGCATTTT. Its translation: CASRSGTGPGQPQHF.